The clone carrying this T cell receptor beta chain came up once. Assay used: immunoSEQ multiplex PCR; TCRdb lists only in-frame clones, some missing. The profile shows over 150,000 clones, approximately 81% of them singletons. This sample is part of a study of blood T cell repertoires in COVID-19. Germline V gene data show CDR1 as SGHTA and CDR2 as FQGNSA. The length of the CDR3 is 16 residues. V lost 0 bases to trimming and J lost 6 bases; unmatched junction nucleotides: 5. Input material: peripheral blood. The chain couples TRBV7-2 to TRBJ2-3, with 11 bases identical to TRBD2. This receptor was obtained from a woman aged 55-70 years with COVID-19, enrolled during active disease. The CDR3 DNA follows: TGTGCCAGCAGCTTAGCATCCTGGACTAGCGGGGATACGCAGTATTTT. Protein product: CASSLASWTSGDTQYF.